The 27 T cell receptor beta chains below come from one sample, sequenced in a study of T cell responses to AZD1222 COVID-19 vaccine. Assay: immunoSEQ multiplex PCR; the TCRdb copy retains only in-frame clones and omits some. This sample carries about 100,000 clones, about 93% of them seen once, and the ten largest clones take 4.5% to 5%. The material sequenced was peripheral blood, taken on day 0 of AZD1222 vaccination. The receptors come from an adult in good health.

V usage is TRBV27 and J usage is TRBJ1-1; D uncertain. This CDR3 is 17 amino acids long. Looked up from germline, CDR1 is MNHEY and CDR2 is SMNVEV (reference sequence). Trimming shortened V by 0 bases and J by 4 bases, and 18 bases separated the two germline ends. The DNA for the CDR3 is TGTGCCAGCAGTTTATCGATCCCCGATAGATGGGGCACTGAAGCTTTCTTT. Translated: CASSLSIPDRWGTEAFF.

The chain combines TRBV30 with TRBJ1-2; no definite D call. CDR3 length: 13 amino acids. Deletions cut 2 bases from V and 5 bases from J, with 12 bases between. The germline CDR1 and CDR2 sequences are GTSNPN and SVGIG (reference sequence). CDR3 coding DNA: TGTGCCTGGAGTAATGGGCAGAGGTATGGCTACACCTTC. Its protein is CAWSNGQRYGYTF.

This clone was observed a few times. This chain links TRBV7-9 with TRBJ2-2; 10 bases map to TRBD1. The CDR3 extends over 17 amino acids. Germline values: CDR1 SEHNR, CDR2 FQNEAQ (reference sequence). Trimming removed 1 base from V and 3 bases from J; junction bases left unmatched: 5. CDR3 DNA sequence: TGTGCCAGCAGCTTAGGGCGGGACAGGGGTTACACCGGGGAGCTGTTTTTT. This translates into CASSLGRDRGYTGELFF.

This chain uses TRBV27 with TRBJ2-1; 10 nucleotides agree with TRBD2. V gave up 0 bases and J gave up 8 bases; unmatched junction bases: 7. Germline V gene lookup returns CDR1 MNHEY and CDR2 SMNVEV (reference sequence). The CDR3 covers 16 residues. The DNA of the CDR3 is TGTGCCAGCAGTTTATCTAGCGGGAGGCCGGGCGATGAGCAGTTCTTC. Amino acid sequence: CASSLSSGRPGDEQFF.

The rearrangement links TRBV6-5 to TRBJ1-1, with 7 bases matching TRBD1. V dropped 4 bases and J dropped 5; count of bases not matched to a gene: 10. This CDR3 contains 15 residues. CDR1 MNHEY and CDR2 SVGAGI come from the germline V gene. The CDR3: CASSWLTGVQTEAFF. CDR3 coding DNA: TGTGCCAGCAGTTGGTTAACAGGGGTGCAAACTGAAGCTTTCTTT.

The chain recombines TRBV29-1 with TRBJ2-7; TRBD2 agrees at 12 bases. The germline CDR1 and CDR2 sequences are SQVTM and ANQGSEA. This CDR3 contains 15 residues. After removal of 6 bases from V and 7 bases from J, the junction contained 13 bases not matched to a gene. CDR3: CSVRPLAGGSGEQYF. The CDR3 DNA sequence: TGCAGCGTCAGACCCCTAGCGGGAGGGTCGGGGGAGCAGTACTTC.

CDR3 protein: CASSLRDLGNYGYTF. The CDR3, as DNA: TGTGCCAGCAGCTTACGGGACTTAGGTAACTATGGCTACACCTTC. The chain combines TRBV7-3 with TRBJ1-2; perhaps TRBD1 as D (5 bases). This CDR3 region has 15 residues. The germline CDR1 and CDR2 sequences are SGHTA and FQGTGA. V was cut by 2 bases and J by 1 base, with 11 bases left in between.

The V and J genes are TRBV10-3 and TRBJ2-7, with D tentatively TRBD2 (5 bases). CDR1 and CDR2 from the germline V gene are ENHRY and SYGVKD. CDR3 size: 15 residues. Trimming stripped 4 bases from V and 3 bases from J, with 16 bases between. CDR3: CAISVERLQFYEQYF. The CDR3 DNA is TGTGCCATCAGTGTCGAGCGGTTACAGTTCTACGAGCAGTACTTC.

CDR3 in DNA: TGTGCCAGCAGTCCCGTGGGACTAGCGGTCGAGCAGTACTTC. This codes for CASSPVGLAVEQYF. This chain connects TRBV6-5 to TRBJ2-7, with TRBD2 matching over 11 bases. Germline assignment: CDR1 MNHEY and CDR2 SVGAGI. The CDR3 is made up of 14 amino acids. V gave up 5 bases and J gave up 6 bases; unmatched junction bases: 6.

The J gene is TRBJ2-7, the V gene TRBV5-1, with D tentatively TRBD2 (6 bases). There are 18 residues in the CDR3. The germline V and J ends were trimmed by 0 bases and 2 bases, with 21 bases remaining between them. Germline CDR1 SGHRS, CDR2 YFSETQ. The CDR3 loop reads CASSLGVAGRTLPYEQYF. The CDR3, as DNA: TGCGCCAGCAGCTTGGGAGTTGCGGGAAGAACTCTTCCCTACGAGCAGTACTTC.

This chain connects TRBV27 to TRBJ2-7, with TRBD1 as a possible D gene (6 bases). Germline CDR1 is MNHEY and CDR2 is SMNVEV (reference sequence). Trimming left V 6 bases short and J 0 bases short, with 12 bases between. This CDR3 is 14 amino acids long. The CDR3 nucleotides are TGTGCCAGCAGCCTCGACAGGAGCTCCTACGAGCAGTACTTC. It is translated as CASSLDRSSYEQYF.

This clone was detected only once. CDR3 sequence (DNA): TGTGCCAGCTCACCTCCGGGACTCCTTAATGAGCAGTTCTTC. The encoded protein is CASSPPGLLNEQFF. The chain links TRBV18 to TRBJ2-1; tentatively, D is TRBD2 (6 bases). The V end lost 3 bases, the J end lost 7 bases, and 13 bases lay between the germline ends. The CDR3 is 14 residues long. Germline V gene sequence: CDR1 KGHSH, CDR2 LQKENI.

This clone occurred a few times. The chain uses TRBV11-2 and TRBJ2-1; 7 nucleotides agree with TRBD1. Germline V CDR1 and CDR2: SGHAT, FQNNGV. The CDR3 length is 14 residues. V shed 1 base, J shed 7 bases, and the junction held 4 bases outside the gene matches. The CDR3 reads CASSLGGRGNEQFF. The CDR3, as DNA: TGTGCCAGCAGCTTAGGGGGCAGGGGGAATGAGCAGTTCTTC. Full variable domain (missing parts from reference TRBV11-2 and TRBJ2-1): EAGVAQSPRYKIIEKRQSVAFWCNPISGHATLYWYQQILGQGPKLLIQFQNNGVVDDSQLPKDRFSAERLKGVDSTLKIQPAKLEDSAVYLCASSLGGRGNEQFFGPGTRLTVL.

The chain employs TRBV13 and TRBJ1-2; D uncertain. V was trimmed by 1 base and J by 6 bases, leaving 9 bases between them. Germline CDR1 PRHDT, CDR2 FYEKMQ (reference sequence). CDR3 length: 13 residues. The CDR3 reads CASSLESGDGYTF. CDR3 coding DNA: TGTGCCAGCAGCTTAGAATCTGGGGATGGCTACACCTTC.

The V and J genes are TRBV15 and TRBJ1-2; D is perhaps TRBD1 (5 bases). Germline CDR1 is LNHNV and CDR2 is YYDKDF (reference sequence). The CDR3 consists of 13 residues. Trimming removed 5 bases from V and 6 bases from J, with 13 bases in between. The CDR3 nucleotides read TGTGCCACCAGCGCCCGGGGGTCTGATGGCTACACCTTC. Translating it yields CATSARGSDGYTF.

V gene TRBV5-4 combines with J gene TRBJ2-7, with D possibly being TRBD2 (5 bases). Trimming took off 4 bases at V and 5 bases at J, with 13 bases between the two ends. This CDR3 comprises 13 residues. Germline CDR1 reads SGHNT; CDR2 reads YYREEE (reference sequence). The CDR3 DNA is TGTGCCAGCAGCCTGCGGGTAGACGACGAGCAGTACTTC. This encodes CASSLRVDDEQYF.

This rearrangement joins TRBV6-5 to TRBJ1-6; a possible D gene is TRBD1 (5 bases). This CDR3 contains 13 residues. CDR1 is MNHEY, CDR2 SVGAGI, per germline. Deletions cut 6 bases from V and 7 bases from J, with 10 bases between. Here the CDR3 DNA reads TGTGCCAGCAGGACAGACTTCAATTCACCCCTCCACTTT. Amino acids: CASRTDFNSPLHF.

This chain joins TRBV21-1 and TRBJ1-4. TRBV21-1 is given as a pseudogene. The CDR3 length is 18 residues. The CDR3 loop reads CASSNPRVSANTNEKLFF. Written as DNA, the CDR3 is TGTGCCAGCAGCAACCCCAGAGTGAGTGCCAACACTAATGAAAAACTGTTTTTT.

The chain carries TRBV7-2 and TRBJ1-2; D might be TRBD1 (5 bases). The V end was cut by 5 bases, the J end by 6 bases, with 16 bases between. CDR1 SGHTA and CDR2 FQGNSA come from the germline V gene. The CDR3 totals 14 residues. The CDR3 DNA reads TGTGCCAGCAGCGAATACCTACAGGAGGATGGCTACACCTTC. The encoded protein is CASSEYLQEDGYTF. Variable domain in full (rest from reference TRBV7-2 and TRBJ1-2): GAGVSQSPSNKVTEKGKDVELRCDPISGHTALYWYRQSLGQGLEFLIYFQGNSAPDKSGLPSDRFSAERTGGSVSTLTIQRTQQEDSAVYLCASSEYLQEDGYTFGSGTRLTVV.

The rearrangement uses TRBV19 and TRBJ2-7, with 10 bases identical to TRBD1. Trimming cost V 6 bases and J 3 bases; bases outside gene matches: 8. The CDR3 totals 15 residues. Germline CDR1 LNHDA, CDR2 SQIVND (reference sequence). The CDR3 loop reads CASSPGTGDDYEQYF. CDR3 sequence (DNA): TGTGCCAGTAGCCCGGGGACAGGGGATGACTACGAGCAGTACTTC.

The CDR3 bases are TGTGCCAGCAGCTCCCCCACTGTTCTGGGCGACGAGCAGTACTTC. It is translated as CASSSPTVLGDEQYF. V is TRBV5-4 and J is TRBJ2-7; no clear D gene. The CDR3 is 15 residues long. The V and J ends lost 3 bases and 5 bases respectively, with 18 bases between them. Germline V CDR1 and CDR2: SGHNT, YYREEE (reference sequence).

The genes are TRBV2 and TRBJ2-3; 11 bases map to TRBD2. J gave up 0 bases and V 6 bases, and 8 bases lay outside the gene matches. The CDR3 runs 17 residues. The germline CDR1 and CDR2 sequences are SNHLY and FYNNEI. CDR3 nucleotides: TGTGCCAGCAGGCTAGCGGGAGGCCGTCTGAGCACAGATACGCAGTATTTT. Protein product: CASRLAGGRLSTDTQYF. Supplemented by reference TRBV2 and TRBJ2-3, the full variable domain reads EPEVTQTPSHQVTQMGQEVILRCVPISNHLYFYWYRQILGQKVEFLVSFYNNEISEKSEIFDDQFSVERPDGSNFTLKIRSTKLEDSAMYFCASRLAGGRLSTDTQYFGPGTRLTVL.

The V and J genes are TRBV2 and TRBJ1-5, with 7 nucleotides matching TRBD1. Germline lookup yields CDR1 SNHLY and CDR2 FYNNEI. V shed 4 bases, J shed 5 bases, and the junction held 8 bases outside the gene matches. CDR3 length equals 15 residues. CDR3 bases: TGTGCCAGCAGTGCGGAGAGGGGGCCATATCAGCCCCAGCATTTT. Residues: CASSAERGPYQPQHF.

This chain links TRBV5-6 with TRBJ1-6; D might be TRBD1 (5 bases). Trimming took 3 bases from V and 5 from J, leaving 12 bases between them. CDR1 is SGHDT, CDR2 YYEEEE, per germline. This CDR3 comprises 15 residues. The chain's CDR3 is CASSYGGRNNSPLHF. DNA for the CDR3: TGTGCCAGCAGCTACGGGGGACGGAATAATTCACCCCTCCACTTT.

The chain links TRBV3-1 (or the pseudogene TRBV3-2) to TRBJ1-3; D gene ambiguous. This CDR3 contains 15 residues. Between the trimmed V and J ends, which lost 1 base and 1 base, there was a span of 8 bases. Looked up from germline, CDR1 is LGHDT and CDR2 is YNNKEL (reference sequence). CDR3 sequence (DNA): TGTGCCAGCAGCCAAGGGGAACTATCTGGAAACACCATATATTTT. This codes for CASSQGELSGNTIYF.

The rearrangement uses TRBV2 and TRBJ2-1; 8 bases fit TRBD1. Germline CDR1 SNHLY, CDR2 FYNNEI. V lost 1 base and J lost 7; bases outside the gene matches: 6. The CDR3 has 15 amino acids. The CDR3, as DNA: TGTGCCAGCAGTGAAGTCCGGACAGGGAAGAATGAGCAGTTCTTC. Protein product: CASSEVRTGKNEQFF.

The J gene is TRBJ1-6, the V gene TRBV6-5; 7 bases line up with TRBD1. V was pared by 8 bases and J by 9 bases, with 13 bases of the junction left unmatched. From germline, CDR1 is MNHEY and CDR2 SVGAGI. CDR3 length: 15 residues. Written as DNA, the CDR3 is TGTGCCAGCGCCCTTGACAGGGCCTTCACTTCACCCCTCCACTTT. It yields the protein CASALDRAFTSPLHF.